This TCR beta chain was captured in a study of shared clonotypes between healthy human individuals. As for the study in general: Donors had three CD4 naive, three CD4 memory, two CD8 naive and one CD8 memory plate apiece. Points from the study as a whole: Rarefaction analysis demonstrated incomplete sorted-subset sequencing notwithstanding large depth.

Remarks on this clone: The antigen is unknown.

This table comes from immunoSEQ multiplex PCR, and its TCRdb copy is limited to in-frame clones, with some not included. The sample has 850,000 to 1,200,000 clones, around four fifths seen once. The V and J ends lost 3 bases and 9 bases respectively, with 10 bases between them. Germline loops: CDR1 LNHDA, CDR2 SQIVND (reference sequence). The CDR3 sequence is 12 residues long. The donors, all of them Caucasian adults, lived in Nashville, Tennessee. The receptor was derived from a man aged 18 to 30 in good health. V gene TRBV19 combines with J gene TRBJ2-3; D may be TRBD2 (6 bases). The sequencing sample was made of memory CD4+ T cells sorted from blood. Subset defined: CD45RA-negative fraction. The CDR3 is CASSMGGWTQYF. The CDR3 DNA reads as TGTGCCAGTAGTATGGGGGGATGGACGCAGTATTTT.